The clone carrying this T cell receptor beta chain was counted between two and nine times. Its target is unknown. The record originates from a study of T cells in Graves' hyperthyroidism and ophthalmopathy. Findings and caveats of the study: Blood also contained most expanded thyroid clonotypes above 0.001.

The diagnostic basis comprised clinical symptoms, serum thyroxine and TRAb, thyroid ultrasound and orbital computed tomography. RNA transcripts provided the source from which TCR beta CDR3 regions were amplified. The HTBI set primed first-round TCR CDR3 RT-PCR. TCRdb reanalysed the multiplex PCR reads using MiXCR and keeps one entry per CDR3 protein. The sample holds 550,000 to 700,000 distinct CDR3 sequences, roughly 50% seen once. The sample consisted of peripheral blood or thyroid tissue (not recorded which). The clonotype comes from an adult woman with Graves' disease, either hyperthyroidism or ophthalmopathy (not recorded which).

CDR3: CAISAPTSGQETQYF. The CDR3 nucleotides are TGTGCCATCAGTGCCCCGACTAGCGGACAAGAGACCCAGTACTTC. The chain recombines TRBV10-3 with TRBJ2-5; 9 positions match TRBD2. This CDR3 is built from 15 residues. J gave up 2 bases and V 4 bases, and 5 bases lay outside the gene matches. Germline V gives CDR1 ENHRY, CDR2 SYGVKD.